What follows are 27 T cell receptor beta chains derived from one specimen sequenced in a study of early T cells in non-severe SARS-CoV-2 infection. TCRdb fed the 5' RACE reads into MiXCR, producing one record per CDR3 protein. The sample includes 35,000 to 45,000 distinct CDR3 sequences, 7.9% of them seen just once. The source was whole blood, collected at baseline. Receptors originate from an adult who was a healthcare worker with PCR-confirmed SARS-CoV-2 infection or an uninfected control (not recorded which).

The genes are TRBV7-6 and TRBJ2-7, with 9 bases lining up with TRBD1. The junction had 2 bases not matched to a gene; V was cut back by 5 bases and J by 3 bases. This CDR3 is 13 amino acids long. Germline-derived CDR1 and CDR2 are SGHVS and FNYEAQ. CDR3 residues: CASSATGGYEQYF. The CDR3 DNA reads as TGTGCCAGCAGCGCGACAGGGGGCTACGAGCAGTACTTC.

The V call is TRBV28, the J call TRBJ1-1, with D possibly being TRBD1 (6 bases). V was shortened by 7 bases and J by 9 bases, with 24 bases between the two germline ends. Germline V CDR1 and CDR2: MDHEN, SYDVKM. CDR3 size: 15 residues. CDR3 amino acids: CASKAGHSVTPKAFF. Here the CDR3 DNA reads TGTGCCAGCAAGGCGGGACACTCCGTAACGCCCAAAGCTTTCTTT.

V is TRBV30 and J is TRBJ1-5; D gene ambiguous. Trimming stripped 3 bases from V and 0 bases from J, with 12 bases between. CDR1 GTSNPN and CDR2 SVGIG come from the germline V gene (reference sequence). The CDR3 totals 15 residues. This CDR3 is CAWSSDGYSNQPQHF. The DNA of the CDR3 is TGTGCCTGGAGCTCGGACGGTTATAGCAATCAGCCCCAGCATTTT. The variable domain in full, with the rest retrieved from reference TRBV30 and TRBJ1-5, is SQTIHQWPATLVQPVGSPLSLECTVEGTSNPNLYWYRQAAGRGLQLLFYSVGIGQISSEVPQNLSASRPQDRQFILSSKKLLLSDSGFYLCAWSSDGYSNQPQHFGDGTRLSIL.

The sample holds a few counts of this clonotype. The chain couples TRBV27 to TRBJ2-7; no clear D gene. The CDR3 has 12 residues. The germline V gene has CDR1 MNHEY and CDR2 SMNVEV (reference sequence). Trimming removed 3 bases from V and 1 base from J, with 4 bases in between. CDR3 sequence: CASSFGSYEQYF. CDR3 nucleotides: TGTGCCAGCAGTTTTGGATCCTACGAGCAGTACTTC.

This clonotype has at least ten counts. The chain couples TRBV28 to TRBJ2-7; D gene ambiguous. CDR1 and CDR2 (germline): MDHEN, SYDVKM. The CDR3 is made up of 14 amino acids. V dropped 3 bases and J dropped 0 bases, with 9 bases sitting between them. The CDR3 DNA sequence: TGTGCCAGCAGTTTGGCCAGTGCCTCCTACGAGCAGTACTTC. Translating gives CASSLASASYEQYF.

Worth noting for this clonotype: Just one base apart from a much larger clone, this may be a read error. This chain uses TRBV29-1 with TRBJ2-7; perhaps TRBD2 as D (6 bases). Germline V lookup: CDR1 SQVTM, CDR2 ANQGSEA. This CDR3 is built from 12 residues. Written as DNA, the CDR3 is TGCGGCGTTGGGAGGCTTCGGGGTGAGCAGTACTTC. It yields the protein CGVGRLRGEQYF.

V usage is TRBV30 and J usage is TRBJ2-1; 10 nucleotides match TRBD1. This CDR3 region has 15 residues. Germline loops: CDR1 GTSNPN, CDR2 SVGIG (reference sequence). V lost 2 bases to trimming and J lost 6 bases; unmatched junction nucleotides: 7. CDR3 protein: CAWSSPGQGINEQFF. The CDR3 region has the DNA TGTGCCTGGAGTTCACCGGGACAGGGGATCAATGAGCAGTTCTTC.

This clonotype showed up just a few times. The V call is TRBV20-1, the J call TRBJ2-7; D is perhaps TRBD1 or TRBD2 (5 bases each). This CDR3 has 13 amino acids. Germline lookup yields CDR1 DFQATT and CDR2 SNEGSKA (reference sequence). The V end lost 3 bases, the J end lost 2 bases, and 11 bases lay between the germline ends. This CDR3 is CSASRDVAYEQYF. In nucleotides, the CDR3 is TGCAGTGCTAGCCGGGACGTCGCCTACGAGCAGTACTTC.

The chain has TRBV12-3 or TRBV12-4 and TRBJ2-7, with 11 bases lining up with TRBD1. V lost 3 bases to trimming and J lost 4 bases; unmatched junction nucleotides: 5. The CDR3 is 15 amino acids. The CDR3 sequence is CASSFAGQGAYEQYF. The CDR3 DNA is TGTGCCAGCAGTTTCGCCGGACAGGGGGCTTACGAGCAGTACTTC.

This clonotype appeared a few times. The chain is built from TRBV5-1 and TRBJ2-7; 11 bases align to TRBD1. The germline V gene encodes CDR1 SGHRS and CDR2 YFSETQ. V was clipped by 2 bases and J by 5 bases; unmatched bases: 6. This CDR3 region has 15 residues. The CDR3 reads CASSLIGQGADEQYF. As DNA, the CDR3 is TGCGCCAGCAGCTTAATAGGACAGGGGGCCGACGAGCAGTACTTC.

Only a few counts were recorded for this clonotype. The J gene is TRBJ2-7, the V gene TRBV19; D possibly corresponds to TRBD2 (5 bases). Germline V gives CDR1 LNHDA, CDR2 SQIVND (reference sequence). V lost 2 bases and J 3 bases, leaving 11 bases between the germline ends. This CDR3 spans 14 amino acids. Here the CDR3 reads CASSIRGYDYEQYF. The CDR3 DNA reads TGTGCCAGTAGTATACGGGGATACGACTACGAGCAGTACTTC.

The genes are TRBV13 and TRBJ2-1; possibly TRBD2 for D (5 bases). The CDR3 has 13 residues. Germline values: CDR1 PRHDT, CDR2 FYEKMQ (reference sequence). The ends were cut back, 6 bases at V and 8 bases at J, with 14 bases in the middle. The CDR3 region has the DNA TGTGCCAGCAGTCCGGGCCCGGGGTATGAGCAGTTCTTC. This encodes CASSPGPGYEQFF. Drawing the rest from reference TRBV13 and TRBJ2-1, the complete variable domain is AAGVIQSPRHLIKEKRETATLKCYPIPRHDTVYWYQQGPGQDPQFLISFYEKMQSDKGSIPDRFSAQQFSDYHSELNMSSLELGDSALYFCASSPGPGYEQFFGPGTRLTVL.

This clonotype turned up a few times. The J gene is TRBJ2-1, the V gene TRBV28; 7 bases align to TRBD1. J lost 5 bases, V lost 5 bases, and 15 bases had no gene match. From germline, CDR1 is MDHEN and CDR2 SYDVKM. The CDR3 extends over 17 amino acids. The CDR3 nucleotides are TGTGCCAGCAGTCGACCTAGGGGGCCTACGACTAACAATGAGCAGTTCTTC. Residues: CASSRPRGPTTNNEQFF.

By sample fraction, this clonotype is medium-sized. The rearrangement links TRBV7-8 to TRBJ2-7; perhaps TRBD1 as D (5 bases). Trimming stripped 5 bases from V and 0 bases from J, with 14 bases between. This CDR3 contains 15 residues. The V gene's germline CDR1 is SGHVS and CDR2 FQNEAQ. CDR3 DNA: TGTGCCAGCAGCGCGAATCAGGGTCCCTCCTACGAGCAGTACTTC. It encodes CASSANQGPSYEQYF.

This clonotype appeared once. It may be a read error: a sequence one base away is much more abundant. The chain carries TRBV3-1 and TRBJ1-6; tentatively, D is TRBD1 (5 bases). Deletions cut 6 bases from V and 7 bases from J, with 13 bases between. The CDR3 has 14 residues. In germline, CDR1 is LGHDT, CDR2 YNNKEL (reference sequence). This CDR3 reads CASSQMRTNSPLHF. DNA of the CDR3: TGTGCCAGCAGTCAAATGAGGACAAATTCACCCCTCCACTTT. Supplemented by reference TRBV3-1 and TRBJ1-6, the full variable domain reads DTAVSQTPKYLVTQMGNDKSIKCEQNLGHDTMYWYKQDSKKFLKIMFSYNNKELIINETVPNRFSPKSPDKAHLNLHINSLELGDSAVYFCASSQMRTNSPLHFGNGTRLTVT.

V gene TRBV24-1 combines with J gene TRBJ2-1; D gene uncertain. V dropped 9 bases and J dropped 9 bases, with 20 bases sitting between them. The CDR3 is made up of 14 amino acids. Germline lookup yields CDR1 KGHDR and CDR2 SFDVKD. This CDR3 reads CATARHGLTLEQFF. Written as DNA, the CDR3 is TGTGCCACCGCGAGACATGGTCTCACCCTTGAGCAGTTCTTC.

The chain combines TRBV4-1 with TRBJ2-2; D is uncertain. CDR1 is MGHRA, CDR2 YSYEKL, per germline. This CDR3 comprises 15 residues. V was cut by 0 bases and J by 6 bases, with 11 bases left in between. This chain's CDR3 is CASSQDRWGAGELFF. The CDR3 DNA sequence: TGCGCCAGCAGCCAAGATCGGTGGGGTGCCGGGGAGCTGTTTTTT.

This clonotype came up a few times. V gene TRBV4-1 combines with J gene TRBJ1-1, with a tentative D call TRBD1 (5 bases). The CDR3 covers 16 residues. V lost 8 bases to trimming and J lost 0 bases, with 19 bases between them. The germline V gene encodes CDR1 MGHRA and CDR2 YSYEKL. CDR3 in DNA: TGCGCCAGCGGATTGGAAACCGGGACGGTGAACACTGAAGCTTTCTTT. Translating gives CASGLETGTVNTEAFF.

At least ten counts were recorded for this clonotype. V usage is TRBV29-1 and J usage is TRBJ1-6, with D tentatively TRBD1 (5 bases). The CDR3 loop spans 13 amino acids. The germline gives CDR1 SQVTM, CDR2 ANQGSEA. V was shortened by 6 bases and J by 8 bases, with 14 bases between the two germline ends. In nucleotides, the CDR3 is TGCAGCGTGGCTCGCGGGGCGGATTCACCCCTCCACTTT. This sequence encodes CSVARGADSPLHF.

The chain employs TRBV5-5 and TRBJ2-7; tentatively, D is TRBD1 (6 bases). CDR3 length: 13 amino acids. From germline, CDR1 is SGHKS and CDR2 YYEKEE (reference sequence). Trimming stripped 5 bases from V and 0 bases from J, with 9 bases between. Here the CDR3 reads CASRRTASYEQYF. The CDR3 bases are TGTGCCAGCAGACGGACAGCCTCCTACGAGCAGTACTTC.

This clonotype was detected ten times or more. This chain links TRBV5-5 with TRBJ2-5; 8 bases agree with TRBD2. Germline lookup yields CDR1 SGHKS and CDR2 YYEKEE (reference sequence). Losses at the gene ends were 7 bases for V and 2 bases for J; bases not matched to a gene: 7. The CDR3 consists of 14 residues. In DNA, the CDR3 is TGTGCCAGCCACTATAGCGGGGCGCAAGAGACCCAGTACTTC. Translated: CASHYSGAQETQYF.

In its sample, this clonotype was seen a few times. V is TRBV2 and J is TRBJ2-3; 10 nucleotides align to TRBD1. CDR3 length equals 17 residues. The germline CDR1 and CDR2 sequences are SNHLY and FYNNEI. V lost 3 bases and J lost 3; bases outside the gene matches: 9. The CDR3 coding sequence is TGTGCCAGCAGTGATCCTACGGACAGGGGGTCGACAGATACGCAGTATTTT. Translation: CASSDPTDRGSTDTQYF.

This clonotype was seen many times. This rearrangement joins TRBV6-5 to TRBJ2-3, with D possibly called TRBD1 or TRBD2 (6 bases each). V was cut by 6 bases and J by 2 bases, with 18 bases left in between. The length of the CDR3 is 16 residues. In germline, CDR1 is MNHEY, CDR2 SVGAGI. The CDR3 DNA sequence: TGTGCCAGCAGACTAGGACGGAGGGACAACACAGATACGCAGTATTTT. It is translated as CASRLGRRDNTDTQYF.

Turning to this clonotype: This may arise from a read error, as a much more abundant clone is one base away. V and J are TRBV3-1 and TRBJ2-5; tentatively, D is TRBD1 (6 bases). CDR3 length: 14 amino acids. Per the germline V gene, CDR1 is LGHDT and CDR2 is YNNKEL (reference sequence). In DNA form, the CDR3 reads TGTGGCAGCAGCGATCGACAGGCCGCCCTGACCCAGTACTTC. This translates into CGSSDRQAALTQYF.

This clonotype has a count of ten or more. This rearrangement joins TRBV6-5 to TRBJ2-3, with D hard to call. Per the germline V gene, CDR1 is MNHEY and CDR2 is SVGAGI. The CDR3 runs to 13 residues. V was clipped by 4 bases and J by 4 bases, with 9 bases between them. The CDR3 nucleotides read TGTGCCAGCAGTTGGCAGTTCTCAGATACGCAGTATTTT. It encodes CASSWQFSDTQYF.

This clonotype was recorded many times. The V call is TRBV6-1, the J call TRBJ1-1; D uncertain. Germline V gene lookup returns CDR1 MNHNS and CDR2 SASEGT. The length of the CDR3 is 13 residues. The V and J ends lost 8 bases and 3 bases respectively, with 13 bases between them. CDR3 residues: CASGRPRDTEAFF. In DNA form, the CDR3 reads TGTGCCAGCGGACGCCCCAGAGACACTGAAGCTTTCTTT.

This rearrangement joins TRBV4-1 to TRBJ1-5; 8 nucleotides agree with TRBD1. The germline CDR1 and CDR2 sequences are MGHRA and YSYEKL. V shed 1 base, J shed 0 bases, and the junction held 11 bases outside the gene matches. This CDR3 is built from 19 residues. CDR3 nucleotides: TGCGCCAGCAGCCAAGCCCTAGGACAGGGCGCTTATAGCAATCAGCCCCAGCATTTT. Translating it yields CASSQALGQGAYSNQPQHF.